The 25 T cell receptor beta chains below all came from one sample that was sequenced in a study of cytomegalovirus exposure and HLA in healthy donors. Primers: 60 Vbeta forward and 13 Jbeta reverse. The protocol was immunoSEQ multiplex PCR, while the TCRdb copy is restricted to in-frame clones and leaves out a portion. This table holds some 120,000 clones, about 80% found once. The material sequenced was PBMCs. These receptors were taken from a human donor in good health.

The chain carries TRBV15 and TRBJ2-3, with a possible D match to TRBD2 (5 bases). The CDR3 is made up of 17 amino acids. CDR1 and CDR2 from the germline V gene are LNHNV and YYDKDF (reference sequence). With 0 bases removed from V and 5 bases from J, the gap between germline ends came to 18 bases. The CDR3 spells CATSRDLAGSREDTQYF. The CDR3, as DNA: TGTGCCACCAGCAGAGATTTGGCTGGCTCGAGGGAAGATACGCAGTATTTT.

The chain joins TRBV19 to TRBJ1-2, with D tentatively TRBD1 (6 bases). Germline V lookup: CDR1 LNHDA, CDR2 SQIVND (reference sequence). The germline V and J ends were trimmed by 6 bases and 0 bases, with 14 bases remaining between them. This CDR3 spans 15 amino acids. As DNA, the CDR3 is TGTGCCAGTAGAAGGACAGACATCCCTAACTATGGCTACACCTTC. Encoded protein: CASRRTDIPNYGYTF.

The chain carries TRBV2 and TRBJ1-2; D unclear. CDR1 and CDR2 (germline): SNHLY, FYNNEI. There are 12 residues in the CDR3. Trimming shortened V by 8 bases and J by 2 bases, and 9 bases separated the two germline ends. This chain's CDR3 is CASHNLNYGYTF. Here the CDR3 DNA reads TGTGCCAGCCATAACTTGAACTATGGCTACACCTTC.

The chain combines TRBV5-1 with TRBJ2-4, with D perhaps matching TRBD2 (6 bases). V shed 3 bases and J shed 0 bases, with 19 bases lying between them. This CDR3 spans 18 amino acids. CDR1 and CDR2 from the germline V gene are SGHRS and YFSETQ. The CDR3 region is CASSSPGGAEIAKNIQYF. For the CDR3, the DNA is TGCGCCAGCAGCTCACCCGGGGGAGCGGAGATAGCCAAAAACATTCAGTACTTC.

The chain has TRBV10-3 and TRBJ1-5, with 7 bases aligning to TRBD1. V shed 9 bases, J shed 4 bases, and the junction held 18 bases outside the gene matches. This CDR3 has 17 amino acids. Germline values: CDR1 ENHRY, CDR2 SYGVKD. The CDR3 reads CAIGKQGPEWINQPQHF. In DNA, the CDR3 is TGTGCCATTGGAAAACAGGGGCCCGAATGGATAAATCAGCCCCAGCATTTT.

The sample holds a few counts of this clone. The chain links TRBV25-1 to TRBJ1-2; 7 nucleotides agree with TRBD1. This CDR3 is 13 amino acids long. The V gene's germline CDR1 is MGHDK and CDR2 SYGVNS. V was clipped by 10 bases and J by 0 bases; unmatched bases: 5. DNA of the CDR3: TGTGCCACCGGGACAGACTCTAACTATGGCTACACCTTC. Its protein product is CATGTDSNYGYTF.

The rearrangement uses TRBV5-4 and TRBJ1-2; tentatively, D is TRBD1 (5 bases). Germline loops: CDR1 SGHNT, CDR2 YYREEE (reference sequence). This CDR3 has 15 amino acids. With 0 bases removed from V and 2 bases from J, the gap between germline ends came to 11 bases. CDR3 DNA sequence: TGTGCCAGCAGCTTGGGCAGGGAGGCCAACTATGGCTACACCTTC. Amino acid sequence: CASSLGREANYGYTF.

The chain is built from TRBV7-9 and TRBJ2-2; 15 positions agree with TRBD2. This CDR3 has 16 residues. With V trimmed by 3 bases and J by 9 bases, 5 bases remained unmatched. Germline CDR1 and CDR2: SEHNR and FQNEAQ (reference sequence). This CDR3 is CASSFQGLAGGRELFF. The CDR3 region has the DNA TGTGCCAGCAGCTTCCAGGGACTAGCGGGGGGCCGGGAGCTGTTTTTT.

As to this clone: One junction end does not reproduce the germline sequence, and a read error may be involved. The V gene is TRBV7-9, the J gene TRBJ1-2; D uncertain. The CDR3 sequence is 17 residues long. The V gene's germline CDR1 is SEHNR and CDR2 FQNEAQ (reference sequence). CDR3 sequence (DNA): TGTACCAGCAGCCGAGCCCTCCCCGCTGTAGCCGGCTATGGCTACACCTTC. Its protein is CTSSRALPAVAGYGYTF.

This chain uses TRBV18 with TRBJ2-2; TRBD1 agrees at 8 bases. Germline-derived CDR1 and CDR2 are KGHSH and LQKENI. Trimming cost V 3 bases and J 4 bases; bases outside gene matches: 4. This CDR3 spans 15 amino acids. CDR3 nucleotide sequence: TGTGCCAGCTCACCGCGACAGGGGTCCACCGGGGAGCTGTTTTTT. This sequence encodes CASSPRQGSTGELFF.

In nucleotides, the CDR3 is TGTGCCAGCAGTGCCCTGGGCAGGCCCCAGCATTTT. Translating gives CASSALGRPQHF. The chain joins TRBV2 to TRBJ1-5; D gene ambiguous. Germline loops: CDR1 SNHLY, CDR2 FYNNEI. V was clipped by 4 bases and J by 9 bases, with 10 bases between them. CDR3 length equals 12 residues. The variable domain in full, completed from reference TRBV2 and TRBJ1-5, reads EPEVTQTPSHQVTQMGQEVILRCVPISNHLYFYWYRQILGQKVEFLVSFYNNEISEKSEIFDDQFSVERPDGSNFTLKIRSTKLEDSAMYFCASSALGRPQHFGDGTRLSIL.

The V and J genes are TRBV7-2 and TRBJ1-2; 11 nucleotides match TRBD1. With 1 base clipped from V and 2 bases from J, the junction kept 3 bases outside the gene matches. Germline loops: CDR1 SGHTA, CDR2 FQGNSA. This CDR3 is 16 amino acids long. CDR3 DNA sequence: TGTGCCAGCAGCTTAGACGGGACAGGGGGAAACTATGGCTACACCTTC. Its translation is CASSLDGTGGNYGYTF.

The gene calls are TRBV5-4 and TRBJ2-5; 8 nucleotides agree with TRBD1. The assigned J gene may be wrong: the sequence end matches TRBJ2-7 better. The V gene's germline CDR1 is SGHNT and CDR2 YYREEE (reference sequence). The CDR3 contains 14 residues. CDR3 amino acids: CASSLGQGPIEQYF. DNA for the CDR3: TGTGCCAGCAGCTTGGGACAGGGGCCGATCGAGCAGTACTTC.

The genes are TRBV5-8 and TRBJ1-5, with 8 nucleotides matching TRBD1. Germline-derived CDR1 and CDR2 are SGHTS and YDEGEE. The V gene end was trimmed by 1 base and the J gene end by 7 bases; junction bases not matched to a gene: 10. The length of the CDR3 is 16 residues. This CDR3 is CASSLYSGQVRQPQHF. CDR3 DNA sequence: TGTGCCAGCAGCTTGTATTCGGGACAGGTTAGGCAGCCCCAGCATTTT.

The chain uses TRBV19 and TRBJ2-5, with TRBD2 matching 7 bases. The ends lost 8 bases at V and 3 bases at J; junction bases unmatched: 6. This CDR3 region has 13 residues. Looked up from germline, CDR1 is LNHDA and CDR2 is SQIVND (reference sequence). CDR3 bases: TGTGCCAGTGCCAGCAGCGGGGAAGAGACCCAGTACTTC. The encoded protein is CASASSGEETQYF.

CDR3 nucleotide sequence: TGTGCCAGCAGTTCCGGACAGTTTAACACCGGGGAGCTGTTTTTT. Encoded protein: CASSSGQFNTGELFF. The gene calls are TRBV27 and TRBJ2-2; a possible D gene is TRBD1 (6 bases). Trimming pared 4 bases from V and 2 bases from J, leaving 11 bases between. Germline CDR1 and CDR2: MNHEY and SMNVEV (reference sequence). The CDR3 runs 15 residues.

V is TRBV5-4 and J is TRBJ2-7; no clear D. The ends were cut back, 2 bases at V and 2 bases at J, with 11 bases in the middle. Germline assignment: CDR1 SGHNT and CDR2 YYREEE (reference sequence). The CDR3 consists of 14 residues. In DNA, the CDR3 is TGTGCCAGCAGCTTAATGGGCAGGCCCTACGAGCAGTACTTC. This encodes CASSLMGRPYEQYF.

The chain's CDR3 is CASSQTGGSYNEQFF. The CDR3 bases are TGTGCCAGCAGTCAGACAGGGGGCTCCTACAATGAGCAGTTCTTC. The J gene is TRBJ2-1, the V gene TRBV2, with 9 bases matching TRBD1. Germline lookup yields CDR1 SNHLY and CDR2 FYNNEI. This CDR3 has 15 residues. V was pared by 5 bases and J by 0 bases, with 2 bases of the junction left unmatched.

The chain has TRBV20-1 and TRBJ2-3, with D perhaps TRBD2 (5 bases). The CDR3 runs to 11 residues. The germline V and J ends were trimmed by 5 bases and 10 bases, with 13 bases remaining between them. Germline values: CDR1 DFQATT, CDR2 SNEGSKA (reference sequence). CDR3: CSAPILEAQYF. CDR3 nucleotide sequence: TGCAGTGCTCCCATACTAGAGGCGCAGTATTTT.

The CDR3 DNA reads as TGTGCCAGCAGGCAGGGACAGGCCCATCGGGAGCAGTACTTC. This sequence encodes CASRQGQAHREQYF. The J gene is TRBJ2-7, the V gene TRBV7-9; 8 positions agree with TRBD1. V shed 6 bases and J 7 bases; nucleotides not matched to a gene: 11. The CDR3 contains 14 residues. Germline CDR1 and CDR2: SEHNR and FQNEAQ (reference sequence).

The chain employs TRBV5-1 and TRBJ2-7, with TRBD1 as a possible D gene (6 bases). Germline CDR1 SGHRS, CDR2 YFSETQ. This CDR3 has 14 amino acids. Trimming pared 0 bases from V and 7 bases from J, leaving 14 bases between. The chain's CDR3 is CASSLGINRDEQYF. The CDR3 DNA reads as TGCGCCAGCAGCTTGGGGATCAACAGGGATGAGCAGTACTTC.

This clone appeared a single time. This chain connects TRBV6-5 to TRBJ2-5; tentative D call: TRBD2 (5 bases). The J call is in doubt because the DNA end fits TRBJ2-7 better. This CDR3 is 15 amino acids long. CDR1 and CDR2 (germline): MNHEY, SVGAGI. The CDR3 sequence: CASSYSPSGSYEQYF. The CDR3 DNA reads as TGTGCCAGCAGTTACTCCCCCTCGGGGTCCTACGAGCAGTACTTC.

In DNA, the CDR3 is TGTGCCAGCAGCCAGAGGGGGAACTCCTACAATGAGCAGTTCTTC. Its translation is CASSQRGNSYNEQFF. The chain has TRBV7-9 and TRBJ2-1, with D possibly TRBD1 on 6 matching bases. V lost 5 bases and J 0 bases, leaving 11 bases between the germline ends. The CDR3 is made up of 15 amino acids. CDR1 is SEHNR, CDR2 FQNEAQ, per germline (reference sequence).

The CDR3 region has the DNA TGTGCCAGCAGTGAGGGACAGGGTGTTCGAAAACTGTTTTTT. It translates to CASSEGQGVRKLFF. V and J are TRBV2 and TRBJ1-4; 9 nucleotides line up with TRBD1. With V trimmed by 3 bases and J by 10 bases, 6 bases remained unmatched. The CDR3 runs to 14 residues. The germline V gene encodes CDR1 SNHLY and CDR2 FYNNEI.

This clone was seen a single time. V gene TRBV19 combines with J gene TRBJ2-5; maybe TRBD2 (6 bases). The CDR3 sequence is 15 residues long. The V gene lost 5 bases and the J gene lost 2 bases, with 15 bases spanning the gap. Germline loops: CDR1 LNHDA, CDR2 SQIVND (reference sequence). DNA for the CDR3: TGTGCCAGTAGTGGGGGGTCAGGGAATCAAGAGACCCAGTACTTC. Protein sequence: CASSGGSGNQETQYF.